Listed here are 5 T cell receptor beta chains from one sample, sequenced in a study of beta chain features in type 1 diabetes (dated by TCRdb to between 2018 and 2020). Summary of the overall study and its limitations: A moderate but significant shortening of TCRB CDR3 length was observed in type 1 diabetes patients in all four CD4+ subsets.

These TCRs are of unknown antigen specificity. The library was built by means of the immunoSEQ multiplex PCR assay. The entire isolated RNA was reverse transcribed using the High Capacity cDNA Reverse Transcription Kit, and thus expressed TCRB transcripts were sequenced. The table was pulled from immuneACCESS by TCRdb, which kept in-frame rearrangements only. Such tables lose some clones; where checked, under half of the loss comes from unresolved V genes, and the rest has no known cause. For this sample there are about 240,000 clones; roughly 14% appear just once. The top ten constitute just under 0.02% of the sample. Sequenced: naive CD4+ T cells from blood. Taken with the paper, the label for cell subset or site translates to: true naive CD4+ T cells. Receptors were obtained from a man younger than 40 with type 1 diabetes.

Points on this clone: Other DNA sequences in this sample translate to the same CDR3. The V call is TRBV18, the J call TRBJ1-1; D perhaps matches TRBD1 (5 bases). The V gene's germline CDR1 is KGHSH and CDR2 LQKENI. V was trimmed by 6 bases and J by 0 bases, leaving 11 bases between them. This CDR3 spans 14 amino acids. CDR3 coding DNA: TGTGCCAGCTCCCCCGACAGAATGAACACTGAAGCTTTCTTT. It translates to CASSPDRMNTEAFF.

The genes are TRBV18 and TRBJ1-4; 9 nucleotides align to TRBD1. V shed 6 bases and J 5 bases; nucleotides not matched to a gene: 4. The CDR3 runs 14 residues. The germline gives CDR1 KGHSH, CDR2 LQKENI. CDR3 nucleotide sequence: TGTGCCAGCTCCGCACAGGGGGCGAATGAAAAACTGTTTTTT. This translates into CASSAQGANEKLFF. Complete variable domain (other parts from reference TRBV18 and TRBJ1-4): NAGVMQNPRHLVRRRGQEARLRCSPMKGHSHVYWYRQLPEEGLKFMVYLQKENIIDESGMPKERFSAEFPKEGPSILRIQQVVRGDSAAYFCASSAQGANEKLFFGSGTQLSVL.

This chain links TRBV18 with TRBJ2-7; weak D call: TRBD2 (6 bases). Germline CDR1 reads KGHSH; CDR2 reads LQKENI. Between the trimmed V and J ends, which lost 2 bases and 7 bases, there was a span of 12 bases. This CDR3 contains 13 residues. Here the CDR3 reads CASSPGIAGEQYF. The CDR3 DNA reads TGTGCCAGCTCACCAGGGATCGCGGGGGAGCAGTACTTC. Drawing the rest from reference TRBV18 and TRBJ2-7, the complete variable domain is NAGVMQNPRHLVRRRGQEARLRCSPMKGHSHVYWYRQLPEEGLKFMVYLQKENIIDESGMPKERFSAEFPKEGPSILRIQQVVRGDSAAYFCASSPGIAGEQYFGPGTRLTVT.

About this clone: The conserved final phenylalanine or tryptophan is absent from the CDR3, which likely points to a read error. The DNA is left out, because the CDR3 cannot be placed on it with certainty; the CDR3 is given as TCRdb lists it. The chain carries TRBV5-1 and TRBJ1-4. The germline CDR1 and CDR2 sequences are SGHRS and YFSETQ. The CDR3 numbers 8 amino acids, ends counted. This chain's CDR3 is CASSSERV.

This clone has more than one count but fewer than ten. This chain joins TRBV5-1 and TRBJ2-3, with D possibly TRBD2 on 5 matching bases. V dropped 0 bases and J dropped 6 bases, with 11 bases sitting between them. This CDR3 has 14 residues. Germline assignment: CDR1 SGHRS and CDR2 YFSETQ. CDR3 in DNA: TGCGCCAGCAGCTTGGCCGGGATTTCGGATACGCAGTATTTT. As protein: CASSLAGISDTQYF.